Described below is a single T cell receptor beta chain sequence and its context. The antigen is undetermined. These data are taken from a study of T-cell memory formation after mild COVID-19. As for the study in general: The TCR clusters were mostly specific to one donor.

MiXCR, applied by TCRdb to the 5' RACE reads, yields one record per CDR3 protein. The table records approximately 450,000 distinct CDR3 sequences, 18% of them present only once. The CDR3 has 13 amino acids. Looked up from germline, CDR1 is SGHRS and CDR2 is YFSETQ. The V and J ends lost 5 bases and 7 bases respectively, with 12 bases between them. The study, taken as a whole, reports: Confirmation was lacking for SARS-CoV-2 specificity of second-wave clones that peaked on day 37.

Sequencing used PBMCs or a T cell subset sorted from them (not recorded which). The source is an adult woman who had mild COVID-19 (a few samples of this study predate the infection). Cell type and time point are not known. This chain links TRBV5-1 with TRBJ1-4, with a possible D match to TRBD1 (6 bases). Here the CDR3 DNA reads TGCGCCAGCAGTAAAGGGGGAGGTGAAAAACTGTTTTTT. This encodes CASSKGGGEKLFF.